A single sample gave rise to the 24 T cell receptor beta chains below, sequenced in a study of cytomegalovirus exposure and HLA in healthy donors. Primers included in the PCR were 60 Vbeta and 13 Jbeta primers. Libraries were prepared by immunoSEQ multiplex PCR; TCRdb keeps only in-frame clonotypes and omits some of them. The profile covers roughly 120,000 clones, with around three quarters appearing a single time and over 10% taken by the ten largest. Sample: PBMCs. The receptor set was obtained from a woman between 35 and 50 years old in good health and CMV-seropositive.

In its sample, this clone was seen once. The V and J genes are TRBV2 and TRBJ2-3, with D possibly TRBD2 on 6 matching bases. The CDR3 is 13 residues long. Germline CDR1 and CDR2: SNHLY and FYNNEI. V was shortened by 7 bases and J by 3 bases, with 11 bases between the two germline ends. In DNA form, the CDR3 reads TGTGCCAGCAAGGCGGGACGGACAGATACGCAGTATTTT. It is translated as CASKAGRTDTQYF. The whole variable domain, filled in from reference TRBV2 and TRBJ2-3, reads EPEVTQTPSHQVTQMGQEVILRCVPISNHLYFYWYRQILGQKVEFLVSFYNNEISEKSEIFDDQFSVERPDGSNFTLKIRSTKLEDSAMYFCASKAGRTDTQYFGPGTRLTVL.

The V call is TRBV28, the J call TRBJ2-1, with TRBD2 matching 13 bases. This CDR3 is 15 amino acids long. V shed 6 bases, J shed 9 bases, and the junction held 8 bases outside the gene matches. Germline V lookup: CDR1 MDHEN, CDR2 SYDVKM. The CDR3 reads CASSRTSGRTSEQFF. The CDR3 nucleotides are TGTGCCAGCAGCCGGACTAGCGGGAGAACAAGTGAGCAGTTCTTC. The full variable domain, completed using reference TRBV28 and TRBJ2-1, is DVKVTQSSRYLVKRTGEKVFLECVQDMDHENMFWYRQDPGLGLRLIYFSYDVKMKEKGDIPEGYSVSREKKERFSLILESASTNQTSMYLCASSRTSGRTSEQFFGPGTRLTVL.

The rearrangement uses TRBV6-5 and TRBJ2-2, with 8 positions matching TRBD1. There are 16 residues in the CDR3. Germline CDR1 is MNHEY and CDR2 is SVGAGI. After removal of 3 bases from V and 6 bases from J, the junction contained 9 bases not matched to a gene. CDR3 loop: CASSYSPGQGSGELFF. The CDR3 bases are TGTGCCAGCAGTTATTCTCCCGGACAGGGCTCCGGGGAGCTGTTTTTT.

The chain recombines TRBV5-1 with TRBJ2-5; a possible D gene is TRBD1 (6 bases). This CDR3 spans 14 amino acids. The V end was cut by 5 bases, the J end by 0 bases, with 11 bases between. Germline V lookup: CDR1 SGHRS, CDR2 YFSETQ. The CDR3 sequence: CASRATGYQETQYF. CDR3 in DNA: TGCGCCAGCAGGGCTACAGGGTACCAAGAGACCCAGTACTTC. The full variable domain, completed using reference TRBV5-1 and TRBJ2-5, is KAGVTQTPRYLIKTRGQQVTLSCSPISGHRSVSWYQQTPGQGLQFLFEYFSETQRNKGNFPGRFSGRQFSNSRSEMNVSTLELGDSALYLCASRATGYQETQYFGPGTRLLVL.

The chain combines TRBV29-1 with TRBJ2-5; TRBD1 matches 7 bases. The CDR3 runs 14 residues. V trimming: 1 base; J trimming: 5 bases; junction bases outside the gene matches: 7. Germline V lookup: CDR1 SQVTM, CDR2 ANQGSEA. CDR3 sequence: CSVEVSDRAETQYF. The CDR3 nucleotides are TGCAGCGTTGAAGTCTCCGACAGGGCGGAGACCCAGTACTTC. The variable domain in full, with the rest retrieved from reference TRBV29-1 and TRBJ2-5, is SAVISQKPSRDICQRGTSLTIQCQVDSQVTMMFWYRQQPGQSLTLIATANQGSEATYESGFVIDKFPISRPNLTFSTLTVSNMSPEDSSIYLCSVEVSDRAETQYFGPGTRLLVL.

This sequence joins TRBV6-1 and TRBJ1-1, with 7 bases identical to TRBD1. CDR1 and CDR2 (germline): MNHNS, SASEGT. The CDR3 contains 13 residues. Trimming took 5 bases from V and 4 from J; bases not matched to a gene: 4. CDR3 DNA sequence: TGTGCCAGCAGTTTAGGACAGGCCACTGAAGCTTTCTTT. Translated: CASSLGQATEAFF.

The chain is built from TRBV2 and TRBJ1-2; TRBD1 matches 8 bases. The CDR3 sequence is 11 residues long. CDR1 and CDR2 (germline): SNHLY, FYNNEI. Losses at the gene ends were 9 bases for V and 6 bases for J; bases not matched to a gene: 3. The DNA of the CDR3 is TGTGCCAGGAGACAGGGGAATGGCTACACCTTC. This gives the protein CARRQGNGYTF.

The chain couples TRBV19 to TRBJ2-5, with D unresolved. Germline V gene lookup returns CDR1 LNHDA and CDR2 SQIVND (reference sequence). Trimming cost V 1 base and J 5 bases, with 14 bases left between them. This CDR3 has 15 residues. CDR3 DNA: TGTGCCAGTAGTATAGGACGGTCCCCCGGGGAGACCCAGTACTTC. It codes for CASSIGRSPGETQYF.

The CDR3 is CASSEYILSYNEQFF. The CDR3 coding sequence is TGTGCCAGCAGTGAATACATCTTGTCCTACAATGAGCAGTTCTTC. The V and J genes are TRBV6-1 and TRBJ2-1; D not resolved. CDR3 length equals 15 residues. The V gene lost 2 bases and the J gene lost 1 base, with 9 bases spanning the gap. The germline V gene has CDR1 MNHNS and CDR2 SASEGT.

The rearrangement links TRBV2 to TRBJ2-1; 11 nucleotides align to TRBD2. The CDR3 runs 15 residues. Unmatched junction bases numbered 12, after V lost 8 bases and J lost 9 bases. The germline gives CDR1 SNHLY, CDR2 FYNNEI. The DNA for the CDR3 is TGTGCCAGCGTTGGGTCTAGCGGGAGGAATGGTGAGCAGTTCTTC. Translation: CASVGSSGRNGEQFF. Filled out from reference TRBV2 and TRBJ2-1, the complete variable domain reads EPEVTQTPSHQVTQMGQEVILRCVPISNHLYFYWYRQILGQKVEFLVSFYNNEISEKSEIFDDQFSVERPDGSNFTLKIRSTKLEDSAMYFCASVGSSGRNGEQFFGPGTRLTVL.

The CDR3 loop is CASSQGVRDYEQYF. CDR3 DNA sequence: TGTGCCAGCAGCCAGGGGGTGAGGGACTACGAGCAGTACTTC. The V gene is TRBV7-6, the J gene TRBJ2-7; 7 bases map to TRBD1. CDR3 length: 14 amino acids. Trimming cost V 5 bases and J 3 bases; bases outside gene matches: 7. CDR1 SGHVS and CDR2 FNYEAQ come from the germline V gene.

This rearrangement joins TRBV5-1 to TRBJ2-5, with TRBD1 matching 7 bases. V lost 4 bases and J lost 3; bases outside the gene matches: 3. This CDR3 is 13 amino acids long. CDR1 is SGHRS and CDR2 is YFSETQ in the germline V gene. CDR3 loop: CASSPQGEETQYF. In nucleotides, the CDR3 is TGCGCCAGCAGCCCCCAGGGGGAAGAGACCCAGTACTTC.

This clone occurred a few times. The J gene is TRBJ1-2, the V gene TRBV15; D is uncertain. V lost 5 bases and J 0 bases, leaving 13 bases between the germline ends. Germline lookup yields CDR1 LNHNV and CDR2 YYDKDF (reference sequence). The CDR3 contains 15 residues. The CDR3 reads CATSPGPTSNYGYTF. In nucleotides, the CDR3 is TGTGCCACCAGCCCGGGTCCCACTTCTAACTATGGCTACACCTTC.

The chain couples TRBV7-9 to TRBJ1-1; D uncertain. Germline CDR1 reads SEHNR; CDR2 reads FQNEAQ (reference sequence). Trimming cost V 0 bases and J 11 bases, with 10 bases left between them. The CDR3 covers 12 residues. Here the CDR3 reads CASSLAEKRAFF. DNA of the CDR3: TGTGCCAGCAGCTTAGCGGAGAAGCGGGCTTTCTTT.

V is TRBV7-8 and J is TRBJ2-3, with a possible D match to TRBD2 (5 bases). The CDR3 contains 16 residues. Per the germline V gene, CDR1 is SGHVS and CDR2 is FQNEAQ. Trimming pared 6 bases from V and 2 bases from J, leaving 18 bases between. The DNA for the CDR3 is TGTGCCAGCAGTGTGAAGAGAGCGGCCTCCACAGATACGCAGTATTTT. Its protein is CASSVKRAASTDTQYF.

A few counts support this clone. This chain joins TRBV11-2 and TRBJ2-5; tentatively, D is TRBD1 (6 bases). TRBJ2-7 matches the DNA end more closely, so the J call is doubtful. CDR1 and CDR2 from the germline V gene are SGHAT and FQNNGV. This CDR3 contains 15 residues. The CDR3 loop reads CASSLADRPAYEQYF. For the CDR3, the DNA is TGTGCCAGCAGCTTAGCAGACAGGCCTGCCTACGAGCAGTACTTC.

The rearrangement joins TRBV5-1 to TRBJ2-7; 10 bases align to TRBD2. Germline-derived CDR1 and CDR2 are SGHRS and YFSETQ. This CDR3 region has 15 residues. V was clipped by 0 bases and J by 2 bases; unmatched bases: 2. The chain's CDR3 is CASSLELAGPYEQYF. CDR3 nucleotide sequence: TGCGCCAGCAGCTTGGAACTAGCGGGGCCCTACGAGCAGTACTTC.

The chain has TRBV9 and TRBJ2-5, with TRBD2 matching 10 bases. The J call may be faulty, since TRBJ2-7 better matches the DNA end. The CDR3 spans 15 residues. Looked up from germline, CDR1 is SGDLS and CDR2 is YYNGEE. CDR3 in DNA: TGTGCCAGCAGCGCCGGGAGGCTAGCGGGAGACGAGCAGTACTTC. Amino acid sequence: CASSAGRLAGDEQYF.

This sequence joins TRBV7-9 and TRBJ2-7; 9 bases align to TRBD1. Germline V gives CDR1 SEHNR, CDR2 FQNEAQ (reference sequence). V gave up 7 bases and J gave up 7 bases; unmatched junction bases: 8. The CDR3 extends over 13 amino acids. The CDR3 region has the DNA TGTGCCAGCACTTTTGACAGGGGGGATGAGCAGTACTTC. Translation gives CASTFDRGDEQYF.

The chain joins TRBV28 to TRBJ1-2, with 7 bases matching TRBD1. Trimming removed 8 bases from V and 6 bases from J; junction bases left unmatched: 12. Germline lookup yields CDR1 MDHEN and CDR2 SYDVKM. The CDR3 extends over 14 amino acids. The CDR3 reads CASQGTVRVDGYTF. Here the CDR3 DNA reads TGTGCCAGCCAGGGGACAGTACGGGTAGATGGCTACACCTTC.

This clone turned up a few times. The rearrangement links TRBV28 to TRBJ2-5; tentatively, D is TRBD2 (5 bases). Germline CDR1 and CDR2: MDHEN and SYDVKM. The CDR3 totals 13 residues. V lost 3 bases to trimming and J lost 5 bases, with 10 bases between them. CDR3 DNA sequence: TGTGCCAGCAGTTTCTCTAGGGAGGAGACCCAGTACTTC. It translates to CASSFSREETQYF.

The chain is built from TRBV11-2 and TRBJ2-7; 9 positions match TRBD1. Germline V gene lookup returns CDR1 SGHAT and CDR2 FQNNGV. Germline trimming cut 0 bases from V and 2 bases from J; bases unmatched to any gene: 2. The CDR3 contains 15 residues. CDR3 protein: CASSLEGTGTYEQYF. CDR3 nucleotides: TGTGCCAGCAGCTTAGAAGGGACAGGGACCTACGAGCAGTACTTC.

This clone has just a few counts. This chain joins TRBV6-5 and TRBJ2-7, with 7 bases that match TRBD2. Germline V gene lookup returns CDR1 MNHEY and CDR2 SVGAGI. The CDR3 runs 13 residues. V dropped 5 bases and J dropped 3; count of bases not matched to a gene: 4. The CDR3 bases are TGTGCCAGCAGTGCGACTAGCCACTACGAGCAGTACTTC. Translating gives CASSATSHYEQYF.

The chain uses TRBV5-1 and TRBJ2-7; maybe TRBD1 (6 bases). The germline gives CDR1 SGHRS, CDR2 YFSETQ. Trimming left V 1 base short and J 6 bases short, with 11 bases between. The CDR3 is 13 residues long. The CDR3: CASSLSPRGEQYF. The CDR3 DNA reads TGCGCCAGCAGCTTGTCTCCCAGGGGCGAGCAGTACTTC.